The entry below gives a single T cell receptor (beta chain) sequence along with its context. The antigen is undetermined. This sample is drawn from a study of memory CD4+ T cells and cytomegalovirus serostatus. Study-wide results and limits: The CMV-associated TCR signature appears largely within the CD4+ memory repertoire. Each of fewer than 80 CMV-associated TCRbeta sequences occurred in one to five individuals.

Measured with immunoSEQ multiplex PCR; TCRdb has only the in-frame clones, and not every one. The repertoire has approximately 26,000 clones, around 75% of them found once; the top ten carry 0.65% to 0.85%. Single viable CD3+CD4+CD8-CD45RO+ cells were sorted as the memory CD4+ T cells. CD4+ T cells were isolated by positive magnetic selection. The V end lost 2 bases, the J end lost 2 bases, and 7 bases lay between the germline ends. The germline CDR1 and CDR2 sequences are SGHAT and FQNNGV. The CDR3 extends over 14 amino acids. The sequenced sample was memory CD4+ T cells from blood. This receptor was obtained from an adult in good health and CMV-seronegative. V and J are TRBV11-2 and TRBJ1-3; D ambiguous. CDR3 in amino acids: CASSLSGAGNTIYF. The CDR3 region has the DNA TGTGCCAGCAGCTTAAGTGGGGCTGGAAACACCATATATTTT.